The text below deals with one TCR beta chain. Its antigen remains unknown. The data were obtained in a study of CXCR3-negative and CXCR3-positive naive CD8 T cells. The CDR3 has 15 residues. From germline, CDR1 is LNHNV and CDR2 YYDKDF (reference sequence). The study's findings and limits: For CXCR3-positive naive cells, TRB CDR3s were more hydrophobic than those of CXCR3-negative naive cells. Unlike memory cells, which differed, naive CXCR3-negative and CXCR3-positive cells had similar TRBV-TRBJ usage. Diversity ran similarly high across both naive subsets but far lower in memory CD8+ cells. Surface CD5 looked about the same in the naive subsets, so the authors worked out TCR strength from TRB CDR3 properties.

cDNA libraries for TRB were generated by 5' RACE incorporating UMI labels. TCRdb reprocessed the 5' RACE reads and keeps a single row for each CDR3 protein, giving no DNA. Listed are 150,000 or so distinct CDR3 sequences; under 0.35% falls within the top ten. Sequencing input: naive CXCR3+ CD8+ T cells from blood. The subset is: CD45RO-CCR7+CD27+CD95- naive CD8+ T cells expressing CXCR3 (TNR3+). The chain employs TRBV15 and TRBJ2-5; TCRdb proposes TRBD2, but this gene call is untestable without DNA. The receptor was isolated from a human donor in good health. Some clones in this sample may be carry-over from other donors' samples. CDR3 region: CATSPSAGLSGTQYF.